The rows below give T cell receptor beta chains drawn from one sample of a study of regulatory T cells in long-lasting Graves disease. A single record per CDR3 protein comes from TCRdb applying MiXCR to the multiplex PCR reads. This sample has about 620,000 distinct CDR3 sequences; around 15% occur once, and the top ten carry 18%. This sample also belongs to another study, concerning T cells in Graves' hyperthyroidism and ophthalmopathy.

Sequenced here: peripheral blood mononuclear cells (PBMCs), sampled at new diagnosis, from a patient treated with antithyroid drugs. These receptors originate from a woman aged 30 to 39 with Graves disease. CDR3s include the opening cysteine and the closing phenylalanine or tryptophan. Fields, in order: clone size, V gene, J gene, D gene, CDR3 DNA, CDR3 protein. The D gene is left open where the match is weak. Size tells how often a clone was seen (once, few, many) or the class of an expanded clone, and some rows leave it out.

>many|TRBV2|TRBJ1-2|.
TGTGCCAGCAATGGTGCTAACTATGGCTACACCTTC
CASNGANYGYTF
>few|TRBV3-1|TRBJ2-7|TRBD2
TGTGCCAGCAATAGGGGACTAGCGGACGAGCAGTACTTC
CASNRGLADEQYF
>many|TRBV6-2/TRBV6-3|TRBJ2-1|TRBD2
TGTGCCAGCAGCAGAATAGCGGGAGTTTCTGGCAATGAGCAGTTCTTC
CASSRIAGVSGNEQFF
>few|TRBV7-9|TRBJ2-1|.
TGTGCCAGCAGCTTAGCTGTAGTGGACAGGGAAAGCGGGAGGACCTACAATGAGCAGTTCTTC
CASSLAVVDRESGRTYNEQFF
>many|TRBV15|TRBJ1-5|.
TGTGCCACCAGCAAACGCTTAGGAGGGCTAAGCAGCAATCAGCCCCAGCATTTT
CATSKRLGGLSSNQPQHF
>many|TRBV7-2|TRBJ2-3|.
TGTGCCAGCAGCCGCAGATCCACAGGTGCCCAAATGGTGTATTTT
CASSRRSTGAQMVYF
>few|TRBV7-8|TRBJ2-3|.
TGTGCCAGCACCCAGACCCTACAGGGCCCGCCTAGCACAGATACGCAGTATTTT
CASTQTLQGPPSTDTQYF
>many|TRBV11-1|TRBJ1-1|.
TGTGCCAGCAGCTTAGTAGCTTACATGAACACTGAAGCTTTCTTT
CASSLVAYMNTEAFF
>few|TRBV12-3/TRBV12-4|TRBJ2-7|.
TGTGCCAGCAGTAAAACCGGACCGGGACGCGTGCAGTACTTC
CASSKTGPGRVQYF
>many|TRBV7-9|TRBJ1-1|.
TGTGCCAGCAGCTTGTGGGAGTTGGGCACTGAAGCTTTCTTT
CASSLWELGTEAFF
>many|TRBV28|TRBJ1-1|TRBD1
TGTGCCAGCAGGGGGGACAGGATTTTCACTGAAGCTTTCTTT
CASRGDRIFTEAFF
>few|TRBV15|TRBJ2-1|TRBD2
TGTGCCACCAGCGTAGGGACTAGCGGGATCGGTGAGCAGTTCTTC
CATSVGTSGIGEQFF
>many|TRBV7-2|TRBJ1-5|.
TGTGCCAGCAGCCCCGGACAGTTTGTTCGACAGCCCCAGCATTTT
CASSPGQFVRQPQHF
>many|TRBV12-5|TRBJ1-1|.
TGTGCTAGTGCCCTCGAGGGGACTGCTTTCTTT
CASALEGTAFF
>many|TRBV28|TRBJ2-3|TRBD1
TGTGCCAGCAGTCGTCCCGCGGGACAGGACTACACAGATACGCAGTATTTT
CASSRPAGQDYTDTQYF
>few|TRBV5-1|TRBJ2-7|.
TGCGCCAGCAGCTTGGAGGGAATGGGCTACGAGCAGTACTTC
CASSLEGMGYEQYF
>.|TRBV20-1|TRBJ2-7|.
TGCAGTGCTAGCCGGGACACAATCTACGAGCAGTACTTC
CSASRDTIYEQYF
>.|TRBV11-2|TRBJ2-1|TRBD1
TGTGCCAGCAGTCCCGACAGGGAGTCCTACAATGAGCAGTTCTTC
CASSPDRESYNEQFF
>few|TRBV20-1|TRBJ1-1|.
TGCAGTGCTAGAGAGGGGTCGGTGGCTGAAGCTTTCTTT
CSAREGSVAEAFF
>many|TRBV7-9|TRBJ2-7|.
TGTGCCTCCGCTCTAGCCACCTACTACGAGCAGTACTTC
CASALATYYEQYF
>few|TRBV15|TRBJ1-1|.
TGTGCCACCAGCAGAGATCGGGGAAGGGGCACTGAAGCTTTCTTT
CATSRDRGRGTEAFF
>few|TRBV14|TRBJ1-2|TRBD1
TGTGCCAGCAGCCAAGAACTAGGGACAGTCTATGGCTACACCTTC
CASSQELGTVYGYTF
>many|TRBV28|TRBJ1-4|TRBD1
TGTGCCAGCAGTTTATCCCGGGACAGGAATAATGAAAAACTGTTTTTT
CASSLSRDRNNEKLFF
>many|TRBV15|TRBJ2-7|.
TGTGCCACCAGCAGGGGATCGACGGCCTACGAGCAGTACTTC
CATSRGSTAYEQYF
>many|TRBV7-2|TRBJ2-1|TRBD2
TGTGCCAGCAGCTTAGAGGGGCCGGGACTAGCGGGAGTTCGGTTCTTC
CASSLEGPGLAGVRFF
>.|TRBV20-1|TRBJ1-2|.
TGCAGTGCTGTATGGGGGGAGGGGGGCTACACCTTC
CSAVWGEGGYTF